The entry below describes one T cell receptor beta chain. These data are taken from a study of PD-L1 blockade in urothelial cancer. About the study: Median blood clonality was around 0.08, with about 80,000 unique TCRs.

This CDR3 contains 18 residues. V gave up 7 bases and J gave up 0 bases, with 19 bases separating them. Germline V gene data show CDR1 as SNHLY and CDR2 as FYNNEI. TCRdb keeps only in-frame clones here, not all; method: immunoSEQ multiplex PCR. This sample has some 39,000 clones, with 70% to 90% found just once. Described time point: peripheral blood 6 weeks after treatment start. The cohort comprised individuals with locally advanced or metastatic urothelial carcinoma. Source: PBMCs, taken around atezolizumab (anti-PD-L1) treatment. The TCR was taken from a man aged 65 to 79 with urothelial cancer. This chain uses TRBV2 with TRBJ2-6; a possible D gene is TRBD1 (5 bases). The CDR3 DNA reads TGTGCCAGCACCACGATCAGATTCAGGGTCTCTGGGGCCAACGTCCTGACTTTC. It is translated as CASTTIRFRVSGANVLTF.